Listed below are T cell receptor beta chains from one sample, sequenced in a study of blood T cell repertoires in COVID-19. Measured with immunoSEQ multiplex PCR; TCRdb has only the in-frame clones, and not every one. The repertoire holds about 240,000 clones, with roughly 80% as singletons. Sequenced material: peripheral blood. The receptors here all came from a woman aged 18 to 35 with acute or convalescent COVID-19. The CDR3 runs from the conserved cysteine through the conserved F or W. D genes are given only for firm matches. Some rows mark clone size as missing; the rest say once, few, many or name a class of expanded clone.

TRBJ2-7,.,TRBV20-1,.,CSARTYEQYF,TGCAGTGCGCGAACCTACGAGCAGTACTTC
TRBJ2-1,.,TRBV2,.,CASTALEVGEQFF,TGTGCCAGCACCGCCCTAGAGGTGGGTGAGCAGTTCTTC
TRBJ2-7,.,TRBV18,.,CASSLNGDPLPYEQYF,TGTGCCAGCTCACTTAATGGAGATCCGCTTCCCTACGAGCAGTACTTC
TRBJ2-7,.,TRBV5-1,TRBD1,CASSGGQGNYEQYF,TGCGCCAGCAGCGGAGGACAGGGGAACTACGAGCAGTACTTC
TRBJ1-3,.,TRBV27,.,CASSFTGNGNTIYF,TGTGCCAGCAGTTTTACAGGGAATGGAAACACCATATATTTT
TRBJ1-1,.,TRBV27,TRBD1,CASTTQSGQGRTEAFF,TGTGCCAGCACTACCCAATCCGGACAGGGGCGTACTGAAGCTTTCTTT
TRBJ2-2,.,TRBV4-2,TRBD1,CASSRQGGNTGELFF,TGTGCCAGCAGCCGACAGGGTGGTAACACCGGGGAGCTGTTTTTT
TRBJ1-2,once,TRBV5-1,.,CASSGPGNYGYTF,TGCGCCAGCAGCGGTCCCGGTAACTATGGCTACACCTTC
TRBJ1-5,.,TRBV19,.,CASSTPDGIQPQHF,TGTGCCAGTAGTACGCCCGACGGGATCCAGCCCCAGCATTTT
TRBJ2-2,.,TRBV5-1,.,CASSLGTPANTGELFF,TGCGCCAGCAGCCTTGGGACTCCGGCCAACACCGGGGAGCTGTTTTTT
TRBJ2-1,once,TRBV5-5,TRBD2,CASSAGLAAHNEQFF,TGTGCCAGCAGCGCGGGACTAGCAGCCCACAATGAGCAGTTCTTC
TRBJ1-1,few,TRBV6-5,.,CASRRTGMNTEAFF,TGTGCCAGCAGAAGAACGGGGATGAACACTGAAGCTTTCTTT
TRBJ2-3,.,TRBV7-2,.,CASSHRGGASRTDTQYF,TGTGCCAGCAGTCACCGAGGGGGGGCTAGCCGCACAGATACGCAGTATTTT
TRBJ1-2,.,TRBV6-2/TRBV6-3,TRBD1,CASSYSAGGNGYTF,TGTGCCAGCAGTTACTCCGCAGGGGGCAATGGCTACACCTTC
TRBJ1-5,.,TRBV27,TRBD1,CASSPTTGYQPQHF,TGTGCCAGCAGTCCAACGACAGGGTATCAGCCCCAGCATTTT
TRBJ1-5,.,TRBV11-2,TRBD1,CASSPTGGVSQPQHF,TGTGCCAGCAGCCCCACAGGGGGTGTAAGTCAGCCCCAGCATTTT
TRBJ1-6,.,TRBV18,.,CASSPAAGNDSPLHF,TGTGCCAGCTCACCAGCGGCAGGGAACGATTCACCCCTCCACTTT
TRBJ1-3,.,TRBV30,.,CAWYRPSGNTIYF,TGTGCCTGGTACAGGCCCTCTGGAAACACCATATATTTT
TRBJ2-7,.,TRBV5-6,TRBD2,CASSRGLAGVEQYF,TGTGCCAGCAGCCGGGGACTAGCGGGAGTTGAGCAGTACTTC
TRBJ2-7,.,TRBV18,TRBD2,CASSPGLASYEQYF,TGTGCCAGCTCACCAGGACTAGCTTCCTACGAGCAGTACTTC
TRBJ1-5,.,TRBV29-1,.,CSVRGGSNQPQHF,TGCAGCGTTAGAGGGGGATCTAATCAGCCCCAGCATTTT
TRBJ2-6,.,TRBV19,.,CASTSERSSGANVLTF,TGTGCCAGTACCTCTGAACGGAGCTCTGGGGCCAACGTCCTGACTTTC
TRBJ2-7,.,TRBV11-2,.,CASSLRGQTLPGYSYEQYF,TGTGCCAGCAGCTTAAGGGGCCAGACCCTGCCCGGGTATTCCTACGAGCAGTACTTC
TRBJ2-7,.,TRBV5-1,.,CASRDIEYSEQYF,TGCGCCAGCCGGGACATTGAGTATTCCGAGCAGTACTTC
TRBJ2-5,.,TRBV6-1,.,CASSEAGRPQETQYF,TGTGCCAGCAGTGAAGCGGGCAGACCGCAAGAGACCCAGTACTTC
TRBJ1-2,.,TRBV13,.,CASSSTGGRRANYGYTF,TGTGCCAGCAGCTCCACCGGGGGACGGAGAGCTAACTATGGCTACACCTTC
TRBJ1-1,.,TRBV7-9,TRBD1,CASSLGGTGGTEAFF,TGTGCCAGCAGCTTAGGCGGGACAGGGGGCACTGAAGCTTTCTTT
TRBJ1-5,few,TRBV15,.,CATSRDQEHF,TGTGCCACCAGCAGAGACCAGGAGCATTTT
TRBJ2-2,.,TRBV11-3,TRBD2,CASSASGREGGELFF,TGTGCCAGCAGCGCAAGCGGGAGAGAAGGCGGGGAGCTGTTTTTT
TRBJ1-4,.,TRBV6-6,TRBD1,CASSYRAGGTNEKLFF,TGTGCCAGCAGTTACAGGGCAGGGGGGACTAATGAAAAACTGTTTTTT
TRBJ1-6,.,TRBV7-6,TRBD1,CASSLDYPGQGSSYNSPLHF,TGTGCCAGCAGCTTAGATTACCCGGGACAGGGGAGCTCCTATAATTCACCCCTCCACTTT
TRBJ2-7,.,TRBV10-2,.,CASSEGLRREQYF,TGCGCCAGCAGTGAGGGACTGAGACGCGAGCAGTACTTC
TRBJ2-7,.,TRBV10-3,TRBD2,CAISESMIRSSGRDEQYF,TGTGCCATCAGTGAGTCGATGATCCGCTCTAGCGGTCGGGACGAGCAGTACTTC
TRBJ2-3,.,TRBV21-1,.,CASSRSASGRVSDTQYF,TGTGCCAGCAGCAGATCGGCTAGCGGGAGGGTGTCAGATACGCAGTATTTT
TRBJ1-2,.,TRBV6-5,TRBD1,CASRPGTGYGYTF,TGTGCCAGCAGGCCCGGGACAGGGTATGGCTACACCTTC
TRBJ2-5,.,TRBV14,.,CASSQDEAVFLETQYF,TGTGCCAGCAGCCAAGATGAGGCTGTGTTTCTGGAGACCCAGTACTTC
TRBJ2-7,.,TRBV28,.,CASSFSQETYEQYF,TGTGCCAGCAGTTTCTCACAGGAGACCTACGAGCAGTACTTC
TRBJ2-2,.,TRBV5-1,.,CASSLTSTGELFF,TGCGCCAGCAGCTTAACTAGCACCGGGGAGCTGTTTTTT
TRBJ2-2,many,TRBV18,.,CASSPQGVNTGELFF,TGTGCCAGCTCACCACAAGGGGTGAACACCGGGGAGCTGTTTTTT
TRBJ2-2,.,TRBV5-4,TRBD2,CASSLGPGGGSGELFF,TGTGCCAGCAGCTTGGGTCCGGGAGGAGGATCCGGGGAGCTGTTTTTT
TRBJ1-1,.,TRBV5-1,.,CASSLRGTEAFF,TGCGCCAGCAGCTTGAGGGGCACTGAAGCTTTCTTT
TRBJ2-5,once,TRBV11-1,.,CASTLFPGQTQETQYF,TGTGCCAGCACCTTATTCCCCGGACAGACCCAAGAGACCCAGTACTTC
TRBJ2-1,.,TRBV7-3,TRBD2,CASSLYSAGGVGNHNEQFF,TGTGCCAGCAGCTTATATTCAGCGGGAGGAGTCGGCAACCACAATGAGCAGTTCTTC
TRBJ2-5,.,TRBV19,.,CASSGHGAGETQYF,TGTGCCAGTAGTGGACATGGGGCCGGGGAGACCCAGTACTTC
TRBJ2-7,.,TRBV24-1,TRBD1,CATSDFSDRGGEQYF,TGTGCCACCAGTGATTTCTCGGACAGGGGAGGCGAGCAGTACTTC
TRBJ1-1,.,TRBV28,.,CASRYLGSEAFF,TGTGCCAGCAGATACCTAGGCTCGGAAGCTTTCTTT